These 32 T cell receptor beta chains originate from one sample sequenced in a study of blood T cell repertoires in COVID-19. Some clones are missing from TCRdb's copy, which holds only in-frame ones; the method was immunoSEQ multiplex PCR. In the table there are about 160,000 clones, approximately 93% of which are singletons. Source material: peripheral blood. All receptors come from a woman in her sixties with COVID-19, enrolled during active disease.

This chain joins TRBV5-1 and TRBJ2-7; 7 positions agree with TRBD1. With 0 bases clipped from V and 3 bases from J, the junction kept 6 bases outside the gene matches. Germline V gene lookup returns CDR1 SGHRS and CDR2 YFSETQ. The CDR3 has 15 residues. DNA of the CDR3: TGCGCCAGCAGCTTGGGGACAGGTGCTAACTACGAGCAGTACTTC. Its protein is CASSLGTGANYEQYF.

J is TRBJ1-3 and V is TRBV9; D gene uncertain. The CDR3 has 15 residues. CDR1 is SGDLS, CDR2 YYNGEE, per germline. The V end was cut by 2 bases, the J end by 0 bases, with 9 bases between. The CDR3 DNA follows: TGTGCCAGCAGCGTTCGGAGCAGCTCTGGAAACACCATATATTTT. Translation: CASSVRSSSGNTIYF.

The V call is TRBV27, the J call TRBJ1-5, with D maybe TRBD1 (5 bases). V was pared by 3 bases and J by 5 bases, with 14 bases between. The CDR3 covers 15 residues. Germline CDR1 and CDR2: MNHEY and SMNVEV (reference sequence). Written as DNA, the CDR3 is TGTGCCAGCAGTTTCACAGGTACGCGATATCAGCCCCAGCATTTT. This encodes CASSFTGTRYQPQHF.

The chain joins TRBV6-5 to TRBJ1-1, with TRBD1 as a possible D gene (5 bases). The V end was cut by 7 bases, the J end by 1 base, with 16 bases between. Germline V gives CDR1 MNHEY, CDR2 SVGAGI. The CDR3 is 15 residues long. The CDR3 sequence is CASTLQGFPNTEAFF. In DNA, the CDR3 is TGTGCCAGCACCCTGCAGGGATTTCCGAACACTGAAGCTTTCTTT.

The J gene is TRBJ1-2, the V gene TRBV30; D is perhaps TRBD1 (6 bases). The germline V gene has CDR1 GTSNPN and CDR2 SVGIG (reference sequence). Trimming cost V 3 bases and J 8 bases, with 22 bases left between them. This CDR3 is built from 15 residues. The CDR3, as DNA: TGTGCCTGGAGACTACAGGGAGCAGACGGTCGCGGCTACACCTTC. Translated, it gives CAWRLQGADGRGYTF.

The rearrangement joins TRBV19 to TRBJ1-4, with 7 positions matching TRBD1. Germline CDR1 LNHDA, CDR2 SQIVND (reference sequence). The CDR3 covers 15 residues. V shed 5 bases, J shed 5 bases, and the junction held 8 bases outside the gene matches. The CDR3: CASSGRTGLNEKLFF. The CDR3 bases are TGTGCCAGTAGTGGACGGACAGGCCTGAATGAAAAACTGTTTTTT.

The V gene is TRBV5-6, the J gene TRBJ1-1; D is undetermined. The CDR3 is 15 amino acids. Germline-derived CDR1 and CDR2 are SGHDT and YYEEEE. Trimming removed 0 bases from V and 5 bases from J, with 14 bases in between. The CDR3 loop reads CASSLALVRSTEAFF. As DNA, the CDR3 is TGTGCCAGCAGCTTGGCCCTGGTGAGGAGTACTGAAGCTTTCTTT.

In DNA form, the CDR3 reads TGTGCCATCAGGCTGGAACTAGCGGGTAACGAGCAGTACTTC. Its translation: CAIRLELAGNEQYF. The chain has TRBV10-3 and TRBJ2-7; 9 bases match TRBD2. The V and J ends lost 6 bases and 5 bases, in that order; junction bases with no gene match: 8. Germline V gives CDR1 ENHRY, CDR2 SYGVKD. CDR3 length: 14 amino acids.

This clone was seen a few times. V gene TRBV6-5 combines with J gene TRBJ1-1; 12 bases fit TRBD1. The J segment lost 5 bases and the V segment lost 6 bases, leaving 4 bases of the junction unmatched. The germline V gene encodes CDR1 MNHEY and CDR2 SVGAGI. The CDR3 spans 14 residues. The CDR3 region is CASSLGQGATEAFF. The CDR3 DNA reads as TGTGCCAGCAGCCTGGGACAGGGGGCGACTGAAGCTTTCTTT.

The chain links TRBV4-3 to TRBJ2-5; D perhaps matches TRBD1 (6 bases). Germline V gene sequence: CDR1 LGHNA, CDR2 YSLEER. There are 14 residues in the CDR3. V lost 3 bases and J lost 4, with 12 bases in between. The CDR3 bases are TGCGCCAGCAGCCAGGGACACCCTCTAGAGACCCAGTACTTC. Amino acids: CASSQGHPLETQYF.

The chain has TRBV5-1 and TRBJ1-1, with TRBD1 as a possible D gene (5 bases). Looked up from germline, CDR1 is SGHRS and CDR2 is YFSETQ. V was shortened by 4 bases and J by 0 bases, with 16 bases between the two germline ends. CDR3 length: 16 residues. CDR3 sequence: CASSRGGSTMNTEAFF. The CDR3 DNA reads as TGCGCCAGCAGCCGGGGGGGTTCCACGATGAACACTGAAGCTTTCTTT.

The chain joins TRBV18 to TRBJ2-1, with D perhaps matching TRBD1 (6 bases). Per germline, CDR1 KGHSH and CDR2 LQKENI. The CDR3 runs to 16 residues. Trimming took 2 bases from V and 9 from J, leaving 20 bases between them. The CDR3 DNA reads as TGTGCCAGCTCACCAACAGGACAGTTGGGGGCTGGTGAGCAGTTCTTC. Protein product: CASSPTGQLGAGEQFF.

DNA of the CDR3: TGTGCCAGCTCACAGGGAGGGGACACTGAAGCTTTCTTT. Protein sequence: CASSQGGDTEAFF. V is TRBV18 and J is TRBJ1-1, with D tentatively TRBD1 (5 bases). Looked up from germline, CDR1 is KGHSH and CDR2 is LQKENI. CDR3 length: 13 residues. Trimming stripped 4 bases from V and 3 bases from J, with 9 bases between.

Only one count was recorded for this clone. The chain links TRBV7-9 to TRBJ1-6; TRBD1 is a possible D gene (6 bases). Germline CDR1 and CDR2: SEHNR and FQNEAQ (reference sequence). The CDR3 is 14 amino acids. Trimming cost V 4 bases and J 9 bases, with 13 bases left between them. The CDR3: CASSSDSYSSPLHF. The CDR3 DNA reads as TGTGCCAGCAGCTCGGACAGTTATTCTTCACCCCTCCACTTT.

The chain links TRBV5-1 to TRBJ1-1; 8 bases line up with TRBD1. With V trimmed by 4 bases and J by 5 bases, 7 bases remained unmatched. The CDR3 is 14 amino acids. The germline V gene encodes CDR1 SGHRS and CDR2 YFSETQ. CDR3 sequence (DNA): TGCGCCAGCAGCCCAGGTGGACAGGGAACTGAAGCTTTCTTT. Encoded protein: CASSPGGQGTEAFF.

The V gene is TRBV20-1, the J gene TRBJ2-1; 12 nucleotides align to TRBD2. Trimming removed 3 bases from V and 0 bases from J; junction bases left unmatched: 6. The CDR3 runs to 17 residues. Looked up from germline, CDR1 is DFQATT and CDR2 is SNEGSKA (reference sequence). The CDR3 loop reads CSASKLAGGSSYNEQFF. CDR3 coding DNA: TGCAGTGCTAGTAAACTAGCGGGGGGAAGCTCCTACAATGAGCAGTTCTTC.

This chain joins TRBV9 and TRBJ1-5; TRBD1 is a possible D gene (6 bases). CDR3 length: 14 residues. The germline V and J ends were trimmed by 7 bases and 5 bases, with 16 bases remaining between them. CDR1 and CDR2 from the germline V gene are SGDLS and YYNGEE. CDR3 sequence reads: CASGGGQSYQPQHF. CDR3 sequence (DNA): TGTGCCAGCGGGGGGGGACAATCGTATCAGCCCCAGCATTTT.

J is TRBJ2-1 and V is TRBV3-1 (or the pseudogene TRBV3-2); 8 bases fit TRBD2. J lost 0 bases, V lost 4 bases, and 2 bases had no gene match. The CDR3 extends over 15 amino acids. The V gene's germline CDR1 is LGHDT and CDR2 YNNKEL (reference sequence). Here the CDR3 DNA reads TGTGCCAGCAGCCGAGCGGGGGCCTCCTACAATGAGCAGTTCTTC. Translated: CASSRAGASYNEQFF.

This sequence joins TRBV19 and TRBJ1-2, with D possibly being TRBD1 (6 bases). Per the germline V gene, CDR1 is LNHDA and CDR2 is SQIVND (reference sequence). CDR3 length: 13 residues. V was cut by 6 bases and J by 8 bases, with 16 bases left in between. This CDR3 reads CASSPGEQGGYTF. The CDR3 coding sequence is TGTGCCAGTAGCCCAGGGGAGCAGGGGGGCTACACCTTC.

The V call is TRBV18, the J call TRBJ1-3, with 10 bases matching TRBD1. Germline lookup yields CDR1 KGHSH and CDR2 LQKENI. Trimming took 6 bases from V and 0 from J; bases not matched to a gene: 5. The CDR3 runs 16 residues. The CDR3 coding sequence is TGTGCCAGCTCGCTTCGACAGGGGGCCTCTGGAAACACCATATATTTT. Protein product: CASSLRQGASGNTIYF.

The genes are TRBV7-9 and TRBJ1-5, with D possibly being TRBD1 (6 bases). Germline CDR1 is SEHNR and CDR2 is FQNEAQ (reference sequence). CDR3 length: 15 amino acids. Trimming stripped 5 bases from V and 7 bases from J, with 18 bases between. The CDR3 loop reads CASSAGDNLGQPQHF. The CDR3 DNA sequence: TGTGCCAGCAGCGCGGGGGACAATCTGGGACAGCCCCAGCATTTT.

The chain links TRBV7-2 to TRBJ2-7; D may be TRBD2 (6 bases). This CDR3 region has 13 residues. The V gene lost 6 bases and the J gene lost 2 bases, with 11 bases spanning the gap. CDR1 and CDR2 from the germline V gene are SGHTA and FQGNSA. The CDR3 reads CASSWTNTYEQYF. In DNA, the CDR3 is TGTGCCAGCAGTTGGACTAACACCTACGAGCAGTACTTC.

V and J are TRBV12-3 or TRBV12-4 and TRBJ1-2; 7 bases match TRBD1. There are 13 residues in the CDR3. The V and J ends lost 3 bases and 8 bases, in that order; junction bases with no gene match: 6. The DNA of the CDR3 is TGTGCCAGCAGTTTTCAGGGGGATAGGGGCTACACCTTC. It is translated as CASSFQGDRGYTF.

The chain employs TRBV7-7 and TRBJ1-1, with D hard to call. Germline CDR1 is SSHAT and CDR2 is FNYEAQ (reference sequence). Trimming cost V 3 bases and J 1 base, with 6 bases left between them. The CDR3 has 13 amino acids. CDR3 DNA sequence: TGTGCCAGCAGCTTTGAGTGGAACACTGAAGCTTTCTTT. Translated: CASSFEWNTEAFF. Full variable domain (outside the CDR3, taken from reference TRBV7-7 and TRBJ1-1): GAGVSQSPRYKVTKRGQDVTLRCDPISSHATLYWYQQALGQGPEFLTYFNYEAQPDKSGLPSDRFSAERPEGSISTLTIQRTEQRDSAMYRCASSFEWNTEAFFGQGTRLTVV.

V and J are TRBV6-5 and TRBJ1-1, with 7 nucleotides matching TRBD1. V was clipped by 4 bases and J by 8 bases; unmatched bases: 7. Germline CDR1 MNHEY, CDR2 SVGAGI. CDR3 length: 13 residues. The CDR3 protein is CASSSPTGAEAFF. Here the CDR3 DNA reads TGTGCCAGCAGTTCCCCCACAGGGGCGGAAGCTTTCTTT.

The chain joins TRBV15 to TRBJ2-2; 7 positions match TRBD1. The V and J ends lost 0 bases and 6 bases, in that order; junction bases with no gene match: 13. The CDR3 spans 18 residues. The germline CDR1 and CDR2 sequences are LNHNV and YYDKDF (reference sequence). The CDR3: CATSRDFLGDRVPGELFF. The CDR3 DNA reads as TGTGCCACCAGCAGAGATTTCTTGGGGGACAGAGTCCCCGGGGAGCTGTTTTTT.

This clone was seen more than once but under ten times. J is TRBJ1-5 and V is TRBV10-3; no reliable D call. This CDR3 comprises 14 residues. Germline V CDR1 and CDR2: ENHRY, SYGVKD. V lost 0 bases and J lost 5, with 8 bases in between. CDR3 sequence (DNA): TGTGCCATCAGTGAGTCGAACAGAGATCAGCCCCAGCATTTT. Translated, it gives CAISESNRDQPQHF.

This clone was seen once. This chain uses TRBV19 with TRBJ1-4; TRBD1 matches 7 bases. V shed 5 bases and J 7 bases; nucleotides not matched to a gene: 7. CDR1 is LNHDA, CDR2 SQIVND, per germline (reference sequence). CDR3 length: 14 amino acids. The CDR3 is CASSVGGGGEKLFF. The CDR3 coding sequence is TGTGCCAGTAGTGTAGGGGGCGGGGGTGAAAAACTGTTTTTT.

This rearrangement joins TRBV7-6 to TRBJ1-6; TRBD1 might be the D (5 bases). V was shortened by 1 base and J by 8 bases, with 18 bases between the two germline ends. The CDR3 covers 17 residues. Per germline, CDR1 SGHVS and CDR2 FNYEAQ. This CDR3 reads CASSLVRGEEGYSPLHF. CDR3 coding DNA: TGTGCCAGCAGCTTAGTGAGAGGGGAGGAAGGGTATTCACCCCTCCACTTT. The variable domain in full, with the rest retrieved from reference TRBV7-6 and TRBJ1-6, is GAGVSQSPRYKVTKRGQDVALRCDPISGHVSLYWYRQALGQGPEFLTYFNYEAQQDKSGLPNDRFSAERPEGSISTLTIQRTEQRDSAMYRCASSLVRGEEGYSPLHFGNGTRLTVT.

The chain couples TRBV5-5 to TRBJ1-1; D is perhaps TRBD1 (5 bases). The germline gives CDR1 SGHKS, CDR2 YYEKEE (reference sequence). The V end lost 0 bases, the J end lost 5 bases, and 20 bases lay between the germline ends. This CDR3 is 17 amino acids long. The CDR3 sequence is CASSLAWPVWGPTEAFF. In DNA form, the CDR3 reads TGTGCCAGCAGCTTGGCGTGGCCCGTTTGGGGCCCTACTGAAGCTTTCTTT.

The chain has TRBV12-3 or TRBV12-4 and TRBJ1-2; 8 bases map to TRBD1. This CDR3 region has 13 residues. V was clipped by 3 bases and J by 7 bases; unmatched bases: 4. CDR3: CASSFVQGGGYTF. CDR3 DNA: TGTGCCAGCAGTTTTGTACAGGGGGGTGGCTACACCTTC.

V usage is TRBV19 and J usage is TRBJ2-5; 13 nucleotides match TRBD2. Germline values: CDR1 LNHDA, CDR2 SQIVND (reference sequence). The CDR3 sequence is 16 residues long. Trimming cost V 3 bases and J 5 bases; bases outside gene matches: 6. As DNA, the CDR3 is TGTGCCAGTAGTATCCCGGGACTAGCGGGGTTGGAGACCCAGTACTTC. Residues: CASSIPGLAGLETQYF.